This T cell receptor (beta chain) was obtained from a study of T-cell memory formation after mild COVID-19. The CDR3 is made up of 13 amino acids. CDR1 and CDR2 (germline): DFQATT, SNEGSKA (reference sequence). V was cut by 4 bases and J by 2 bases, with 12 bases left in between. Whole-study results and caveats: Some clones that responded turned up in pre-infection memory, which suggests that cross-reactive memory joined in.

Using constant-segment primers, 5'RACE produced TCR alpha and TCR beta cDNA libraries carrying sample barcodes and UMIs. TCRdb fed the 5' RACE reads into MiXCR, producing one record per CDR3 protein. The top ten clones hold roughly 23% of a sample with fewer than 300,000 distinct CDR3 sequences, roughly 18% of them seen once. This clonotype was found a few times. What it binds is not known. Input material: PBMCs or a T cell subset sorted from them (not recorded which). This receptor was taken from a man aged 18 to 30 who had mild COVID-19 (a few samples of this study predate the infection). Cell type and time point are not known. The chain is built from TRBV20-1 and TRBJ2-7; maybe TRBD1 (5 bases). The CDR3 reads CSAISPDTYEQYV. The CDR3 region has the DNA TGCAGTGCTATATCCCCGGACACCTACGAGCAGTACGTC.